By sample fraction, the clone carrying this T cell receptor (beta chain) is medium-sized. Antigen specificity is unknown. Time point: week 35, safety follow-up. A 20-mer mutant IDH1 peptide at 300 ug was injected subcutaneously with topical imiquimod. The data are from a study of a mutant IDH1 vaccine in newly diagnosed glioma. On the study more broadly: Every participant had undergone radiotherapy, temozolomide, or both before, and most underwent both. Study-wide results and caveats: Changes in top peripheral clonotypes did not appear linked to pseudoprogression.

Trimming shortened V by 0 bases and J by 4 bases, and 13 bases separated the two germline ends. The CDR3 has 15 amino acids. Germline-derived CDR1 and CDR2 are SGHDT and YYEEEE. Repertoires were generated with immunoSEQ multiplex PCR, while TCRdb's copy carries only in-frame clones and drops some. Seen here are roughly 52,000 clones, approximately 80% observed once, and the top ten hold less than 15%. This specimen consisted of PBMCs, obtained from a glioma patient whose treatment included an IDH1 peptide vaccine. This TCR was sampled from a man aged 35 to 55 with glioma. This chain links TRBV5-6 with TRBJ1-2, with unresolved D. Here the CDR3 reads CASSLVAVRGYGYTF. CDR3 in DNA: TGTGCCAGCAGCTTGGTGGCAGTTCGAGGCTATGGCTACACCTTC.